These 2 T cell receptor beta chains share one sample of origin, sequenced in a study of T cell responses to AZD1222 COVID-19 vaccine. Some clones are missing from TCRdb's copy, which holds only in-frame ones; the method was immunoSEQ multiplex PCR. The data contain about 86,000 clones, roughly 90% of them singletons. The sequencing used peripheral blood, collected on day 0 of AZD1222 vaccination. These receptors were obtained from an adult in good health.

This clone occurred a few times. The chain employs TRBV28 and TRBJ1-2; 8 nucleotides align to TRBD1. Germline CDR1 is MDHEN and CDR2 is SYDVKM. With V trimmed by 5 bases and J by 4 bases, 6 bases remained unmatched. CDR3 length: 14 amino acids. The CDR3 is CASSAEDRGYGYTF. Here the CDR3 DNA reads TGTGCCAGCAGTGCGGAAGACAGGGGCTATGGCTACACCTTC.

In its sample, this clone was seen once. V usage is TRBV24-1 and J usage is TRBJ2-4; TRBD2 aligns across 7 bases. J gave up 3 bases and V 3 bases, and 4 bases lay outside the gene matches. The CDR3 is made up of 15 amino acids. Germline assignment: CDR1 KGHDR and CDR2 SFDVKD. This CDR3 reads CATSDGLADKNIQYF. CDR3 bases: TGTGCCACCAGTGATGGGCTAGCGGACAAAAACATTCAGTACTTC.